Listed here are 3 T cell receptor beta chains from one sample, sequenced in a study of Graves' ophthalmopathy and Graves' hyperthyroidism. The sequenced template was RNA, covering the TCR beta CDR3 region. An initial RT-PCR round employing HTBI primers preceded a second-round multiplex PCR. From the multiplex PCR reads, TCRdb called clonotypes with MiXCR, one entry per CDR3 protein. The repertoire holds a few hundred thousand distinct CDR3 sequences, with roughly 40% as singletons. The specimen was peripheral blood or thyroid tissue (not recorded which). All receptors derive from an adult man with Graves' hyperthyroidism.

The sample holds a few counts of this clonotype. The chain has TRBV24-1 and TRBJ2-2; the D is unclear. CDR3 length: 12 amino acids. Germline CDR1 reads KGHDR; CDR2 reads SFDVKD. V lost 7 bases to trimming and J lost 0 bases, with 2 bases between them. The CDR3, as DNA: TGTGCCACCAGCCCGAACACCGGGGAGCTGTTTTTT. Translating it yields CATSPNTGELFF.

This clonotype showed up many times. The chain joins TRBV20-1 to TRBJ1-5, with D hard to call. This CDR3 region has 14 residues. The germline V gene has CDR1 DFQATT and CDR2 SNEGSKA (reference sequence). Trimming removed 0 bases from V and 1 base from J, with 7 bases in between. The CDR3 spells CSAREGYSNQPQHF. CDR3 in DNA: TGCAGTGCTAGAGAGGGGTACAGCAATCAGCCCCAGCATTTT.

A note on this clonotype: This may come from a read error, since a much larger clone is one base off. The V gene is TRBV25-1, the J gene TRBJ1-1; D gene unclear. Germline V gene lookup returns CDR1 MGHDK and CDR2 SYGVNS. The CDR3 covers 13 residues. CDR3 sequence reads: CVSSSDKNTEAFF. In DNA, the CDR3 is TGTGTCAGCAGCTCGGATAAGAACACTGAAGCTTTCTTT.